The sequence of this T cell receptor (beta chain) was determined in a study of cytomegalovirus exposure and HLA in healthy donors. This CDR3 is built from 15 residues. Trimming stripped 2 bases from V and 5 bases from J, with 15 bases between. From germline, CDR1 is GTSNPN and CDR2 SVGIG (reference sequence). The PCR had 60 Vbeta and 13 Jbeta primers. The repertoire was sequenced with immunoSEQ multiplex PCR; TCRdb's copy has only in-frame clones and lacks some. The sample lists 200,000 to 250,000 clones, roughly 79% occurring once. This chain joins TRBV30 and TRBJ1-4, with unresolved D. The specimen sequenced was PBMCs. The TCR was taken from a man younger than 35 in good health and CMV-seronegative. In DNA form, the CDR3 reads TGTGCCTGGAGTTTGGTTGCGGGAGTAAATGAAAAACTGTTTTTT. Translated, it gives CAWSLVAGVNEKLFF.